This T cell receptor (beta chain) was recorded in a study of CD8+ T cells in alopecia areata. At the level of the study: The drug, oral tofacitinib, was given to treated patients at 5 to 10 mg twice daily. Patients remained on tofacitinib for 6 to 18 months and then went 6 months without it. Study-level points and caveats: The treated group had a single nonresponder, limiting CD8+ expansion-response conclusions. Tofacitinib produced a significant decrease in scalp clonality and in expanded CD8+ clones among the top 100.

With 1 base removed from V and 1 base from J, the gap between germline ends came to 11 bases. This CDR3 region has 16 residues. Germline CDR1 and CDR2: SGHAT and FQNNGV. Indicated treatment: oral pan-JAK inhibitor, 5-10 mg twice daily. Alopecia areata patients gave lesional scalp punch biopsies and peripheral blood samples. It was cDNA, reverse transcribed from extracted RNA, that served as the sequencing template. Profiling relied on immunoSEQ multiplex PCR, and the TCRdb table lists in-frame clones only, not all of them. Among 4,400 or so clones listed, approximately 57% were seen once. Notes on this clone: As yet, its antigen is unknown.

The receptor comes from a human donor with alopecia areata. The sequences come from skin, collected at approximately week 39, from a patient treated with tofacitinib. The V call is TRBV11-2, the J call TRBJ2-4; D gene unclear. The CDR3 DNA reads TGTGCCAGCAGCTTAGGGCAAGGGTTGGCCAAAAACATTCAGTACTTC. As protein: CASSLGQGLAKNIQYF.